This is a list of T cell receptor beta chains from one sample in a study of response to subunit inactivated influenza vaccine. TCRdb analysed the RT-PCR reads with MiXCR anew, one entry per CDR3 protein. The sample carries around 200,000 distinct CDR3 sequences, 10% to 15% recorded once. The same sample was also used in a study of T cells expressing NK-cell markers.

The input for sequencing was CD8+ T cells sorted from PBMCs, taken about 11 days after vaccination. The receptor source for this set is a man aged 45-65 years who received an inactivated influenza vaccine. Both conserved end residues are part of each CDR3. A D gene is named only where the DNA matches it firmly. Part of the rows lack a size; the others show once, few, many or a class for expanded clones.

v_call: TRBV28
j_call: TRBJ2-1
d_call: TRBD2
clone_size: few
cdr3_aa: CASSFERETYNEQFF
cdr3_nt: TGTGCCAGCAGTTTCGAGCGGGAGACCTACAATGAGCAGTTCTTC

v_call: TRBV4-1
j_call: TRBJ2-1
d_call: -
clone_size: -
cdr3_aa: CASSQDATMGNEQFF
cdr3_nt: TGCGCCAGCAGCCAAGATGCGACTATGGGTAATGAGCAGTTCTTC

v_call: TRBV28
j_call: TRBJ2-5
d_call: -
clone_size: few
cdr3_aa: CASRNDMGQLKTQYF
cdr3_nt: TGTGCCAGCAGAAATGACATGGGGCAATTGAAGACCCAGTACTTC

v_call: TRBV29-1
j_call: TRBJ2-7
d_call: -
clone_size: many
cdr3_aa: CSVEVSGGSYEQYF
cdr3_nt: TGCAGCGTTGAAGTGTCCGGGGGTTCCTACGAGCAGTACTTC

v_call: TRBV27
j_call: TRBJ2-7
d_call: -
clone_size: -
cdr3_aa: CASTGTGEQYF
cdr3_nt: TGTGCCAGCACGGGAACGGGGGAGCAGTACTTC

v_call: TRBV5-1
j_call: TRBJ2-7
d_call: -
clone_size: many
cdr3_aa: CASSLQGSYEQYF
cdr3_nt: TGCGCCAGCAGCTTGCAGGGTTCCTACGAGCAGTACTTC

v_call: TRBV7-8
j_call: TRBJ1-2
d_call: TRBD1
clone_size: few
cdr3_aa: CASSLGQGATYGYTF
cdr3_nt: TGTGCCAGCAGCTTGGGGCAGGGGGCGACCTATGGCTACACCTTC

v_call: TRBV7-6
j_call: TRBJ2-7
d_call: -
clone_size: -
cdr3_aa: CASSSRPAGRDEQYF
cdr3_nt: TGTGCCAGCAGCTCCCGTCCGGCCGGTCGGGACGAGCAGTACTTC

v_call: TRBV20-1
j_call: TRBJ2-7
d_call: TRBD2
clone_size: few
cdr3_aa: CSASVLAGSGEQYF
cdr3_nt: TGCAGTGCTAGTGTCCTAGCGGGTTCGGGCGAGCAGTACTTC

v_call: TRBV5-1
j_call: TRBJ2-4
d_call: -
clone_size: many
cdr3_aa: CASRTDVALENIQYF
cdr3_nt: TGCGCCAGCAGAACCGACGTCGCGCTTGAAAACATTCAGTACTTC

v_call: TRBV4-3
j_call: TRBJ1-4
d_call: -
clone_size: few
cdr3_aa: CASSQDGGLLGKKLFF
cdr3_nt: TGCGCCAGCAGCCAAGATGGAGGGCTACTCGGTAAAAAACTGTTTTTT

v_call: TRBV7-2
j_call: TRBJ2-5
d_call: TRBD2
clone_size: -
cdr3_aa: CASSPRLAGVSVTQYF
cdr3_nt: TGTGCCAGCAGCCCCCGACTAGCGGGGGTATCGGTGACCCAGTACTTC

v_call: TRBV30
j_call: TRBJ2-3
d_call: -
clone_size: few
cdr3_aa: CAWSVFRTDTQYF
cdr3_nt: TGTGCCTGGAGTGTCTTCCGCACAGATACGCAGTATTTT

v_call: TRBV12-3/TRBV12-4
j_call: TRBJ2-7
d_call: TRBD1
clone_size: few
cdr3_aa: CASKGGQEASYEQYF
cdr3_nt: TGTGCCAGCAAAGGGGGACAGGAGGCCAGCTACGAGCAGTACTTC

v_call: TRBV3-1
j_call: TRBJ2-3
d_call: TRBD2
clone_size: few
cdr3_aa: CASSQDGGREVADTQYF
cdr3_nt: TGTGCCAGCAGCCAAGATGGAGGGCGGGAGGTTGCAGATACGCAGTATTTT

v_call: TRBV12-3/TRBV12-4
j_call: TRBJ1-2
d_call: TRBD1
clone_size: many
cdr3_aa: CASGGTVLSFSYTF
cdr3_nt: TGTGCCAGCGGGGGGACAGTCCTATCCTTTAGCTACACCTTC

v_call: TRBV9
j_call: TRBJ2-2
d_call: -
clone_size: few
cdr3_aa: CASSVEVADITGELFF
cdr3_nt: TGTGCCAGCAGCGTAGAAGTAGCGGATATAACCGGGGAGCTGTTTTTT

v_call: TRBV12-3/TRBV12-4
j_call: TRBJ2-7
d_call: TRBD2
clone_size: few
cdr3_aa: CASSMDGTSRYEQYF
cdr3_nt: TGTGCCAGCAGTATGGACGGGACTAGCCGCTACGAGCAGTACTTC

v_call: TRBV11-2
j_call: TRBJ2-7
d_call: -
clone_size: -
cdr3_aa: CASSFGSFYEQYF
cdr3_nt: TGTGCCAGCAGCTTTGGGTCTTTTTACGAGCAGTACTTC

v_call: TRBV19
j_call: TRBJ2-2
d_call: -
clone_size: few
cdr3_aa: CASSIDTPQGLTPNTGELFF
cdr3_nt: TGTGCCAGTAGTATAGATACCCCACAGGGCCTAACCCCGAACACCGGGGAGCTGTTTTTT

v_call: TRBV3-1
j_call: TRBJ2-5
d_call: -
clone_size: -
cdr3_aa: CASSQPSQETQYF
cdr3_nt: TGTGCCAGCAGCCAACCCTCCCAGGAGACCCAGTACTTC

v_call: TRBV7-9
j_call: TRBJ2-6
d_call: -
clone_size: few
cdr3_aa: CASTWVRSGANVLTF
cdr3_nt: TGTGCCAGCACTTGGGTCCGCTCTGGGGCCAACGTCCTGACTTTC

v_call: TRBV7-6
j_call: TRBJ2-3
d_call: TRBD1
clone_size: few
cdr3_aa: CASSWTGELDTQYF
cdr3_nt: TGTGCCAGCAGCTGGACAGGGGAGCTGGATACGCAGTATTTT

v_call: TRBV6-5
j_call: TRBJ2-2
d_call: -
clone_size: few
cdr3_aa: CASSYLPVLNTGELFF
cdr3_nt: TGTGCCAGCAGTTACTTACCCGTCCTTAACACCGGGGAGCTGTTTTTT

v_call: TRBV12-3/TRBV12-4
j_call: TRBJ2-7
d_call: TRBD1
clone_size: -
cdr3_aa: CASSGDRVSEQYF
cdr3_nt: TGTGCCAGCAGTGGGGACAGGGTCTCCGAGCAGTACTTC

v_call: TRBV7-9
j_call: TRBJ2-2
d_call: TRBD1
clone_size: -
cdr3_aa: CASSQNRQGSGELFF
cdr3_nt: TGTGCCAGCAGCCAAAACCGACAGGGGTCCGGGGAGCTGTTTTTT

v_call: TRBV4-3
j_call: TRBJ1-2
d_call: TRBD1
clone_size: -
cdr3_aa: CASSQDVGVGQVGNGYTF
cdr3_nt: TGCGCCAGCAGCCAAGATGTGGGGGTGGGACAGGTCGGAAATGGCTACACCTTC